Sequencing of this TCR beta chain was carried out in a study of breast tumors, draining lymph nodes, adjacent tissues. This clonotype was found many times. Its specificity is unknown. General study results and limits: The lymph node origin of tumor T cells was framed as consistent with a hypothesis, not demonstrated. Most tumor T cells seemingly derive from lymph node, then expand in tumor. Tumor TCR diversity was below lymph nodes but above nontumor tissue. Compared with basal-like, luminal-like tumors shared significantly more repertoire with nontumor tissue.

Germline V lookup: CDR1 LNHNV, CDR2 YYDKDF (reference sequence). With V trimmed by 0 bases and J by 5 bases, 4 bases remained unmatched. The CDR3 sequence is 15 residues long. TCRdb fed the multiplex PCR reads into MiXCR, producing one record per CDR3 protein. The sample contains tens of thousands of distinct CDR3 sequences, less than 75% of which appear only once. The chain is built from TRBV15 and TRBJ2-3; TRBD2 agrees at 8 bases. The sequenced material came from breast tumor tissue. The TCR originated in a female donor with breast cancer. Some clones in this sample may be carry-over from other donors' samples. The CDR3 DNA follows: TGTGCCACCAGCAGAGATTTTACTAGCGGAGATACGCAGTATTTT. As protein: CATSRDFTSGDTQYF.